The T cell receptor (beta chain) described here comes from a study of cytomegalovirus exposure and HLA in healthy donors. Whole-study context: A later analysis reported the approximately 120 validation repertoires used the same platform as the 666 first-cohort repertoires.

CDR3 size: 15 residues. CDR1 and CDR2 (germline): SGHAT, FQNNGV. Unmatched junction bases numbered 9, after V lost 2 bases and J lost 7 bases. The method was immunoSEQ multiplex PCR; TCRdb's version includes in-frame clones alone and lacks a portion of them. The repertoire holds about 70,000 clones, 90% to 95% seen once, with 5.3% in the top ten. On this clone itself: Its matching antigen is unknown.

Study outcomes and limitations: Cytomegalovirus status, reportedly, was diagnosed with high specificity and sensitivity by the classifier. Three chains linked to CMV were shown in vitro to be specific for CMV antigens.

The receptor was derived from a man aged 18 to 29 in good health and CMV-seropositive. Specimen: PBMCs. The rearrangement joins TRBV11-2 to TRBJ1-2, with TRBD1 matching 8 bases. CDR3: CASSLRGRGLGGYTF. The CDR3 coding sequence is TGTGCCAGCAGCTTACGCGGCAGGGGGCTAGGTGGCTACACCTTC.